The 12 T cell receptor beta chains reported below all come from one sample, sequenced in a study of early T cells in non-severe SARS-CoV-2 infection (dated by TCRdb to the early 2020s). Library preparation was by 5' RACE. Sequencing relied on a NextSeq 500. The public sequencing data were trimmed at Q25 with fastp and processed into clonotypes with MiXCR by TCRdb, which kept only in-frame beta chains. Merged by CDR3 protein, the rows form single entries marked with the most common genes and DNA. The sample table lists some 70,000 distinct CDR3 sequences, roughly an eighth of them with a count of one. 3.5% to 4.5% of the sample lies in the top ten. Sequenced sample: whole blood. Receptor source: an adult who was a healthcare worker with PCR-confirmed SARS-CoV-2 infection or an uninfected control (not recorded which).

The CDR3 DNA sequence: TGTGCCAGCAGTTCCCCGGGACTAGCGGTAAATGAGCAGTTCTTC. Protein: CASSSPGLAVNEQFF. The chain combines TRBV28 with TRBJ2-1; 11 bases fit TRBD2. From germline, CDR1 is MDHEN and CDR2 SYDVKM. This CDR3 region has 15 residues. V trimming: 4 bases; J trimming: 7 bases; junction bases outside the gene matches: 6.

The genes are TRBV11-3 and TRBJ2-3; D gene unclear. Germline CDR1 SGHNT, CDR2 YENEEA. The CDR3 covers 15 residues. Trimming cost V 5 bases and J 2 bases, with 14 bases left between them. The CDR3 reads CASSLGRTFTDTQYF. The DNA for the CDR3 is TGTGCCAGCAGCCTAGGACGGACGTTCACAGATACGCAGTATTTT. Using reference TRBV11-3 and TRBJ2-3 for the parts outside the CDR3, the full variable domain is EAGVVQSPRYKIIEKKQPVAFWCNPISGHNTLYWYLQNLGQGPELLIRYENEEAVDDSQLPKDRFSAERLKGVDSTLKIQPAELGDSAVYLCASSLGRTFTDTQYFGPGTRLTVL.

This clonotype was seen repeatedly, ten times or more. The CDR3: CASSPKAGGAYNEQFF. The CDR3 DNA reads TGTGCCAGCAGTCCTAAAGCGGGAGGAGCCTACAATGAGCAGTTCTTC. The rearrangement uses TRBV28 and TRBJ2-1; 9 bases agree with TRBD2. J gave up 2 bases and V 5 bases, and 7 bases lay outside the gene matches. The CDR3 runs to 16 residues. Germline V gene sequence: CDR1 MDHEN, CDR2 SYDVKM.

The rearrangement uses TRBV7-2 and TRBJ2-3, with 7 bases that match TRBD2. Germline V lookup: CDR1 SGHTA, CDR2 FQGNSA. V gave up 4 bases and J gave up 10 bases; unmatched junction bases: 8. The CDR3 has 13 amino acids. This CDR3 reads CASSSLAGSAQYF. The DNA of the CDR3 is TGTGCCAGCAGCTCCTTAGCGGGTTCAGCGCAGTATTTT.

This clonotype has just a few counts. The rearrangement links TRBV29-1 to TRBJ2-2; 8 bases match TRBD1. The CDR3 runs to 14 residues. J was trimmed by 3 bases and V by 4 bases; bases with no gene match: 4. CDR1 is SQVTM, CDR2 ANQGSEA, per germline. CDR3 residues: CSVGDRSYTGELFF. The CDR3 nucleotides are TGCAGCGTTGGGGACAGGTCCTACACCGGGGAGCTGTTTTTT.

This clonotype was seen ten or more times. This chain links TRBV28 with TRBJ2-1; tentatively, D is TRBD2 (5 bases). Between the trimmed V and J ends, which lost 6 bases and 4 bases, there was a span of 13 bases. CDR1 and CDR2 (germline): MDHEN, SYDVKM. The CDR3 is 14 amino acids. The CDR3 is CASSSPGSYNEQFF. CDR3 DNA: TGTGCCAGCAGCTCCCCGGGATCATACAATGAGCAGTTCTTC.

This clonotype was observed many times. The V call is TRBV29-1, the J call TRBJ1-1, with D perhaps TRBD1 (6 bases). V lost 1 base and J 0 bases, leaving 12 bases between the germline ends. Per the germline V gene, CDR1 is SQVTM and CDR2 is ANQGSEA. The CDR3 has 15 amino acids. CDR3 amino acids: CSVEARGQLNTEAFF. For the CDR3, the DNA is TGCAGCGTTGAAGCTCGGGGGCAGTTGAACACTGAAGCTTTCTTT.

In this sample, this clonotype turned up a few times. The chain links TRBV28 to TRBJ2-3, with 10 bases that match TRBD2. CDR1 MDHEN and CDR2 SYDVKM come from the germline V gene. V trimming: 4 bases; J trimming: 3 bases; junction bases outside the gene matches: 4. The CDR3 loop spans 15 amino acids. The chain's CDR3 is CASSYLAGETDTQYF. For the CDR3, the DNA is TGTGCCAGCAGTTATCTAGCGGGAGAAACAGATACGCAGTATTTT.

The CDR3 sequence is CASSQDQSSGRREQYF. DNA for the CDR3: TGTGCCAGCAGCCAAGATCAGTCTAGCGGGAGGAGGGAGCAGTACTTC. The rearrangement uses TRBV4-2 and TRBJ2-7, with 11 bases identical to TRBD2. Germline CDR1 and CDR2: LGHNA and YNFKEQ. J gave up 7 bases and V 0 bases, and 8 bases lay outside the gene matches. This CDR3 spans 16 amino acids.

This clonotype was recorded at least ten times. The genes are TRBV10-3 and TRBJ2-7; the D gene is possibly TRBD2 (5 bases). With 8 bases removed from V and 0 bases from J, the gap between germline ends came to 17 bases. Germline assignment: CDR1 ENHRY and CDR2 SYGVKD. This CDR3 comprises 15 residues. In nucleotides, the CDR3 is TGTGCCATCGGCCCCGAAGACGGGAACTCCTACGAGCAGTACTTC. Translation: CAIGPEDGNSYEQYF.

J is TRBJ2-5 and V is TRBV7-7; perhaps TRBD1 as D (6 bases). Germline assignment: CDR1 SSHAT and CDR2 FNYEAQ (reference sequence). V lost 3 bases, J lost 1 base, and 12 bases lay in between. The length of the CDR3 is 15 residues. DNA of the CDR3: TGTGCCAGCAGCTTCAGCAGGGGCCCCCAAGAGACCCAGTACTTC. Translated, it gives CASSFSRGPQETQYF.

Many counts were recorded for this clonotype. The J gene is TRBJ1-2, the V gene TRBV28; tentatively, D is TRBD1 (5 bases). V was cut by 6 bases and J by 3 bases, with 17 bases left in between. The germline CDR1 and CDR2 sequences are MDHEN and SYDVKM. The CDR3 consists of 15 residues. The CDR3 sequence is CASSLGRGTDYGYTF. CDR3 DNA: TGTGCCAGCAGCTTAGGGAGAGGGACGGACTATGGCTACACCTTC.